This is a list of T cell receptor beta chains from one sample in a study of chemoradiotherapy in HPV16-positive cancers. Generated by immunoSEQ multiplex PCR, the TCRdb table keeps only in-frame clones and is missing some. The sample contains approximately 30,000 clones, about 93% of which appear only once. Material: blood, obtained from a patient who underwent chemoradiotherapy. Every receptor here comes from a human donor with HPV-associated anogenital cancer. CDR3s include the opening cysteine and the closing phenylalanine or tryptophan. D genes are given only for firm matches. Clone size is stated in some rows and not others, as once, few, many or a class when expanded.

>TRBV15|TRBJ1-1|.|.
CATRGQGNTEAFF
TGTGCCACCAGGGGCCAGGGGAACACTGAAGCTTTCTTT
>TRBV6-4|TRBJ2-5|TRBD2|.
CASSDRLAGEREQETQYF
TGTGCCAGCAGTGACAGGCTAGCGGGGGAAAGAGAACAAGAGACCCAGTACTTC
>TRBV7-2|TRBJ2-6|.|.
CASSKGPLGANVLTF
TGTGCCAGCAGCAAAGGGCCGTTGGGGGCCAACGTCCTGACTTTC
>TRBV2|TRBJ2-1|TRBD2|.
CASRTSGRGFLDEQFF
TGTGCCAGCAGGACTAGCGGGAGAGGGTTTTTGGACGAGCAGTTCTTC
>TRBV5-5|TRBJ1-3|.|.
CASSPRGNTIYF
TGTGCCAGCAGCCCGAGGGGAAACACCATATATTTT
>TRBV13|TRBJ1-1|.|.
CASSYGRENTEAFF
TGTGCCAGCAGCTACGGAAGAGAAAACACTGAAGCTTTCTTT
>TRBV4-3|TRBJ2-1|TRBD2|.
CASSQAALAGGPEQFF
TGCGCCAGCAGCCAAGCCGCACTAGCGGGGGGGCCCGAGCAGTTCTTC
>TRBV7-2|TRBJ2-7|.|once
CASSLGYRGFLYEQYF
TGTGCCAGCAGCTTAGGGTATAGGGGGTTTCTCTACGAGCAGTACTTC
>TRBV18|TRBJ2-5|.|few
CASSRQETQYF
TGTGCCAGCTCACGACAAGAGACCCAGTACTTC
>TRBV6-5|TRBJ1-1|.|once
CASSYRANTEAFF
TGTGCCAGCAGTTACAGAGCCAACACTGAAGCTTTCTTT
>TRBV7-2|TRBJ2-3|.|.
CASSPQGIGTDTQYF
TGTGCCAGCAGCCCACAGGGTATAGGCACAGATACGCAGTATTTT
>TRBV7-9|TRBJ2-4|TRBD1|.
CASSLRGDRKNIQYF
TGTGCCAGCAGCTTAAGAGGGGACAGAAAAAACATTCAGTACTTC
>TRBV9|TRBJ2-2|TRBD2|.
CASSVRLAGGPGELFF
TGTGCCAGCAGCGTACGACTAGCGGGAGGTCCTGGGGAGCTGTTTTTT
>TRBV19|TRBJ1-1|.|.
CASSLGPAALNTEAFF
TGTGCCAGTAGCCTTGGGCCAGCTGCCCTGAACACTGAAGCTTTCTTT
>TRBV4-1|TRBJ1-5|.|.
CASSQGGDSSWQPQHF
TGCGCCAGCAGCCAAGGTGGCGACAGTTCTTGGCAGCCCCAGCATTTT
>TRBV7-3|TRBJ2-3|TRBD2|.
CASSSRTSGRDTQYF
TGTGCCAGCAGCTCCCGGACTAGCGGGAGGGATACGCAGTATTTT
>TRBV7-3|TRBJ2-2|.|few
CASSLGTGELFF
TGTGCCAGCAGCCTGGGGACCGGGGAGCTGTTTTTT
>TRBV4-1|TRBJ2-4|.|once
CASSQVESSPLAKNIQYF
TGCGCCAGCAGCCAAGTAGAGTCCAGCCCTTTAGCCAAAAACATTCAGTACTTC
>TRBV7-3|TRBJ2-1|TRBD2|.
CASSSLGLATDEQFF
TGTGCCAGCAGCTCCCTAGGACTAGCGACCGATGAGCAGTTCTTC
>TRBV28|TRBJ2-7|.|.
CASSPTDSSYEQYF
TGTGCCAGCAGTCCCACGGACAGCTCCTACGAGCAGTACTTC
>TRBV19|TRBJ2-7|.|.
CASSPRVDYEQYF
TGTGCCAGTAGTCCCCGCGTAGACTACGAGCAGTACTTC
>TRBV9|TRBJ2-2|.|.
CASSINTGELFF
TGTGCCAGCAGCATTAACACCGGGGAGCTGTTTTTT